Each of the 20 T cell receptor beta chains below was sequenced from the same sample in a study of radiotherapy plus CTLA-4 blockade in lung cancer. Profiling relied on immunoSEQ multiplex PCR, and the TCRdb table lists in-frame clones only, not all of them. The sample lists 80,000 to 100,000 clones; 60% to 75% were seen once. This specimen was peripheral blood, taken from a patient treated with radiotherapy plus ipilimumab. The receptors derive from a human donor with non-small cell lung cancer who had a partial response to radiotherapy plus ipilimumab. Some clones in this sample may be carry-over from other donors' samples.

This clone showed up just once. The gene calls are TRBV15 and TRBJ2-1, with no clear D. The ends were cut back, 2 bases at V and 6 bases at J, with 5 bases in the middle. The CDR3 totals 12 residues. CDR1 is LNHNV and CDR2 is YYDKDF in the germline V gene (reference sequence). CDR3 sequence: CATSRRVNEQFF. The CDR3 DNA reads as TGTGCCACCAGCAGAAGAGTCAATGAGCAGTTCTTC.

The rearrangement links TRBV11-2 to TRBJ2-7, with 14 bases lining up with TRBD2. The CDR3 extends over 16 amino acids. V lost 5 bases and J lost 7; bases outside the gene matches: 10. Germline assignment: CDR1 SGHAT and CDR2 FQNNGV. The CDR3 DNA is TGTGCCAGCAGCGCCGCCGGGACTAGCGGGAGACGGGAGCAGTACTTC. Protein product: CASSAAGTSGRREQYF.

V is TRBV4-2 and J is TRBJ1-6, with 9 nucleotides matching TRBD1. CDR3 size: 15 residues. V lost 5 bases and J lost 7; bases outside the gene matches: 6. In germline, CDR1 is LGHNA, CDR2 YNFKEQ. CDR3 loop: CASSGQGIGNSPLHF. In DNA, the CDR3 is TGTGCCAGCAGCGGACAGGGGATCGGCAATTCACCCCTCCACTTT.

The V gene is TRBV19, the J gene TRBJ2-2; perhaps TRBD1 as D (6 bases). Trimming pared 5 bases from V and 1 base from J, leaving 11 bases between. Germline-derived CDR1 and CDR2 are LNHDA and SQIVND (reference sequence). This CDR3 is built from 15 residues. This CDR3 is CASSFMTGNTGELFF. DNA for the CDR3: TGTGCCAGTAGTTTCATGACAGGGAACACCGGGGAGCTGTTTTTT.

The chain carries TRBV5-1 and TRBJ2-5; D perhaps matches TRBD2 (5 bases). Trimming pared 4 bases from V and 1 base from J, leaving 17 bases between. The CDR3 spans 16 residues. In germline, CDR1 is SGHRS, CDR2 YFSETQ. This CDR3 is CASSHGGSSSQETQYF. The CDR3 DNA sequence: TGCGCCAGCAGCCATGGAGGATCCTCTAGCCAAGAGACCCAGTACTTC.

The chain recombines TRBV7-2 with TRBJ2-6; 7 bases match TRBD1. After removal of 4 bases from V and 0 bases from J, the junction contained 3 bases not matched to a gene. This CDR3 is 16 amino acids long. Germline V gene data show CDR1 as SGHTA and CDR2 as FQGNSA. CDR3 amino acids: CASSSRQGSGANVLTF. CDR3 coding DNA: TGTGCCAGCAGCTCCAGACAGGGCTCTGGGGCCAACGTCCTGACTTTC. Full variable domain (missing parts from reference TRBV7-2 and TRBJ2-6): GAGVSQSPSNKVTEKGKDVELRCDPISGHTALYWYRQSLGQGLEFLIYFQGNSAPDKSGLPSDRFSAERTGGSVSTLTIQRTQQEDSAVYLCASSSRQGSGANVLTFGAGSRLTVL.

J is TRBJ2-7 and V is TRBV28, with a weak D call TRBD1 (6 bases). Trimming stripped 7 bases from V and 5 bases from J, with 12 bases between. This CDR3 has 12 residues. Germline assignment: CDR1 MDHEN and CDR2 SYDVKM. CDR3 sequence: CASKTGSHEQYF. CDR3 DNA: TGTGCCAGCAAAACAGGGTCCCACGAGCAGTACTTC.

This sequence joins TRBV5-1 and TRBJ2-5, with D perhaps matching TRBD1 (5 bases). The CDR3 sequence is 15 residues long. V lost 2 bases and J 2 bases, leaving 13 bases between the germline ends. Germline V gene sequence: CDR1 SGHRS, CDR2 YFSETQ. CDR3 region: CASSFSDSQQETQYF. The CDR3 DNA is TGCGCCAGCAGCTTCAGTGACAGTCAACAAGAGACCCAGTACTTC.

The V and J genes are TRBV6-1 and TRBJ2-7; 7 bases fit TRBD1. The CDR3 covers 14 residues. J was trimmed by 7 bases and V by 8 bases; bases with no gene match: 14. Germline V lookup: CDR1 MNHNS, CDR2 SASEGT. CDR3 region: CASRPDYRGWEQYF. Here the CDR3 DNA reads TGTGCCAGCCGACCAGATTACAGGGGCTGGGAGCAGTACTTC.

This chain links TRBV18 with TRBJ2-1, with 7 bases matching TRBD1. Looked up from germline, CDR1 is KGHSH and CDR2 is LQKENI. The CDR3 spans 15 residues. V lost 2 bases and J lost 0; bases outside the gene matches: 1. CDR3 in DNA: TGTGCCAGCTCACCAGGGACAGACTCCTACAATGAGCAGTTCTTC. Encoded protein: CASSPGTDSYNEQFF.

The chain is built from TRBV5-4 and TRBJ2-3, with D perhaps matching TRBD2 (6 bases). Trimming took 5 bases from V and 0 from J, leaving 13 bases between them. The germline V gene has CDR1 SGHNT and CDR2 YYREEE (reference sequence). The CDR3 has 15 amino acids. In DNA, the CDR3 is TGTGCCAGCAGTACTAGCACAACTAGCACAGATACGCAGTATTTT. It yields the protein CASSTSTTSTDTQYF.

This clone was seen a handful of times. The rearrangement links TRBV11-1 to TRBJ2-1, with TRBD2 matching 8 bases. The germline gives CDR1 SGHAT, CDR2 FQDESV (reference sequence). V shed 3 bases and J 9 bases; nucleotides not matched to a gene: 10. CDR3 length: 15 amino acids. CDR3 protein: CASSFEMGLEGEQFF. CDR3 DNA sequence: TGTGCCAGCAGCTTCGAGATGGGACTAGAGGGTGAGCAGTTCTTC.

This CDR3 reads CASSLRQSQNQPQHF. Written as DNA, the CDR3 is TGTGCCAGTAGTCTGCGACAATCTCAGAATCAGCCCCAGCATTTT. This rearrangement joins TRBV19 to TRBJ1-5; D is unresolved. Trimming removed 5 bases at V and 4 bases at J, with 15 bases between. CDR1 LNHDA and CDR2 SQIVND come from the germline V gene (reference sequence). The CDR3 runs 15 residues. The full variable domain, with the rest looked up from reference TRBV19 and TRBJ1-5, is DGGITQSPKYLFRKEGQNVTLSCEQNLNHDAMYWYRQDPGQGLRLIYYSQIVNDFQKGDIAEGYSVSREKKESFPLTVTSAQKNPTAFYLCASSLRQSQNQPQHFGDGTRLSIL.

The V and J genes are TRBV19 and TRBJ2-5; 9 positions match TRBD1. Trimming at V came to 1 base and at J to 4 bases, leaving 16 bases not matched to a gene. The germline CDR1 and CDR2 sequences are LNHDA and SQIVND (reference sequence). The CDR3 is 19 residues long. For the CDR3, the DNA is TGTGCCAGTAGTATAGGGAGAGGGACCGGGGACAGGGTGAGAGAGACCCAGTACTTC. Translation: CASSIGRGTGDRVRETQYF. The entire variable domain, with the rest obtained from reference TRBV19 and TRBJ2-5, is as follows: DGGITQSPKYLFRKEGQNVTLSCEQNLNHDAMYWYRQDPGQGLRLIYYSQIVNDFQKGDIAEGYSVSREKKESFPLTVTSAQKNPTAFYLCASSIGRGTGDRVRETQYFGPGTRLLVL.

This clone was recorded once. The identical CDR3 is also encoded by other nucleotide sequences in the sample. The CDR3 coding sequence is TGTGCCAGCAGCTTCTCGACGGGATCTTATGGCTACACCTTC. This sequence encodes CASSFSTGSYGYTF. This chain connects TRBV11-2 to TRBJ1-2, with unresolved D. Germline-derived CDR1 and CDR2 are SGHAT and FQNNGV. Trimming left V 3 bases short and J 5 bases short, with 13 bases between. The CDR3 spans 14 residues.

The chain recombines TRBV19 with TRBJ2-7, with D possibly being TRBD2 (7 bases). The CDR3 totals 13 residues. The ends were cut back, 10 bases at V and 3 bases at J, with 16 bases in the middle. From germline, CDR1 is LNHDA and CDR2 SQIVND (reference sequence). The CDR3 DNA is TGTGCCACCCAAGGGGGGGGGTTCTACGAGCAGTACTTC. It encodes CATQGGGFYEQYF.

This rearrangement joins TRBV19 to TRBJ1-2; no firm D call. This CDR3 is 13 amino acids long. Trimming removed 2 bases at V and 2 bases at J, with 6 bases between. The germline V gene has CDR1 LNHDA and CDR2 SQIVND (reference sequence). CDR3 residues: CASSISRNYGYTF. The CDR3 DNA is TGTGCCAGTAGTATATCCAGGAACTATGGCTACACCTTC.

This chain links TRBV7-2 with TRBJ1-4; the match to TRBD1 covers 9 bases. CDR1 is SGHTA and CDR2 is FQGNSA in the germline V gene. This CDR3 has 15 amino acids. V shed 3 bases, J shed 7 bases, and the junction held 6 bases outside the gene matches. This CDR3 is CASSFTGGGGEKLFF. The CDR3 DNA follows: TGTGCCAGCAGCTTTACAGGGGGCGGTGGTGAAAAACTGTTTTTT. Full variable domain (rest looked up from reference TRBV7-2 and TRBJ1-4): GAGVSQSPSNKVTEKGKDVELRCDPISGHTALYWYRQSLGQGLEFLIYFQGNSAPDKSGLPSDRFSAERTGGSVSTLTIQRTQQEDSAVYLCASSFTGGGGEKLFFGSGTQLSVL.

The CDR3 is CASRTGPTQYF. DNA for the CDR3: TGTGCCAGCAGGACAGGGCCGACGCAGTATTTT. The V call is TRBV2, the J call TRBJ2-3; 7 bases match TRBD1. CDR1 and CDR2 from the germline V gene are SNHLY and FYNNEI. This CDR3 contains 11 residues. After removal of 6 bases from V and 9 bases from J, the junction contained 3 bases not matched to a gene.

The J gene is TRBJ2-7, the V gene TRBV5-1, with TRBD1 identical over 11 bases. This CDR3 spans 16 amino acids. V gave up 4 bases and J gave up 3 bases; unmatched junction bases: 9. Germline V gene lookup returns CDR1 SGHRS and CDR2 YFSETQ. The CDR3 loop is CASSLGYGTGGYEQYF. The CDR3 DNA reads TGCGCCAGCAGCCTGGGGTATGGGACAGGGGGCTACGAGCAGTACTTC.